Listed here are 9 T cell receptor beta chains from one sample, sequenced in a study of OX40 agonist ivuxolimab in advanced cancers. Some clones are missing from TCRdb's copy, which holds only in-frame ones; the method was immunoSEQ multiplex PCR. The table shows about 48,000 clones, with 83% occurring only once. Material: CD4+ or CD8+ T cells sorted from blood, obtained in a trial of the OX40 agonist ivuxolimab. The receptors here all came from an adult with an advanced solid tumor such as melanoma, head and neck, liver or kidney cancer.

The chain joins TRBV4-2 to TRBJ1-2; D remains unclear. Per the germline V gene, CDR1 is LGHNA and CDR2 is YNFKEQ. The CDR3 runs to 16 residues. V was cut by 1 base and J by 0 bases, with 12 bases left in between. The CDR3 protein is CASSQGFGMANYGYTF. The CDR3 DNA is TGTGCCAGCAGCCAAGGGTTCGGAATGGCTAACTATGGCTACACCTTC.

This clone was seen more than once but under ten times. CDR3 in amino acids: CASSLELTYNEQFF. The DNA for the CDR3 is TGTGCCAGCAGCTTAGAACTAACGTACAATGAGCAGTTCTTC. The chain recombines TRBV7-9 with TRBJ2-1, with D unclear. This CDR3 region has 14 residues. Germline CDR1 SEHNR, CDR2 FQNEAQ (reference sequence). V was pared by 1 base and J by 4 bases, with 8 bases between.

The chain recombines TRBV19 with TRBJ1-6; D gene unclear. Germline V gives CDR1 LNHDA, CDR2 SQIVND (reference sequence). V lost 10 bases to trimming and J lost 8 bases, with 15 bases between them. The CDR3 extends over 13 amino acids. Written as DNA, the CDR3 is TGTGCCACCGCCGGGGTCATTTATTCACCCCTCCACTTT. It codes for CATAGVIYSPLHF. The variable domain in full, with the rest retrieved from reference TRBV19 and TRBJ1-6, is DGGITQSPKYLFRKEGQNVTLSCEQNLNHDAMYWYRQDPGQGLRLIYYSQIVNDFQKGDIAEGYSVSREKKESFPLTVTSAQKNPTAFYLCATAGVIYSPLHFGNGTRLTVT.

The chain uses TRBV11-2 and TRBJ2-6; the match to TRBD2 covers 7 bases. This CDR3 contains 18 residues. From germline, CDR1 is SGHAT and CDR2 FQNNGV. The V segment lost 1 base and the J segment 0 bases; nucleotides outside the gene matches: 6. Here the CDR3 DNA reads TGTGCCAGCAGCTTAGGGGCGGGGGTATTCTCTGGGGCCAACGTCCTGACTTTC. As protein: CASSLGAGVFSGANVLTF.

This clone was seen only once. This chain uses TRBV5-1 with TRBJ2-7; a possible D gene is TRBD1 (6 bases). The germline V gene has CDR1 SGHRS and CDR2 YFSETQ. The CDR3 runs to 12 residues. V was pared by 1 base and J by 4 bases, with 6 bases between. The CDR3 sequence: CASSLTGYEQYF. The CDR3 DNA follows: TGCGCCAGCAGCTTGACAGGGTACGAGCAGTACTTC. The full variable domain, in which reference TRBV5-1 and TRBJ2-7 provide the parts outside the CDR3, is KAGVTQTPRYLIKTRGQQVTLSCSPISGHRSVSWYQQTPGQGLQFLFEYFSETQRNKGNFPGRFSGRQFSNSRSEMNVSTLELGDSALYLCASSLTGYEQYFGPGTRLTVT.

This chain joins TRBV19 and TRBJ1-1, with a possible D match to TRBD1 (5 bases). With 5 bases removed from V and 5 bases from J, the gap between germline ends came to 9 bases. CDR3 length: 12 residues. Germline values: CDR1 LNHDA, CDR2 SQIVND (reference sequence). CDR3 sequence: CASSRKGTEAFF. In DNA, the CDR3 is TGTGCCAGTAGTCGCAAGGGGACTGAAGCTTTCTTT.

This chain joins TRBV6-6 and TRBJ1-2, with D perhaps matching TRBD1 (6 bases). The germline V gene encodes CDR1 MNHNY and CDR2 SVGAGI (reference sequence). The CDR3 length is 13 residues. The V gene lost 6 bases and the J gene lost 8 bases, with 16 bases spanning the gap. CDR3 loop: CASRPQGLRGYTF. The CDR3 DNA reads as TGTGCCAGCAGGCCCCAGGGGCTCCGAGGCTACACCTTC.

In this sample, this clone turned up a few times. The V call is TRBV7-3, the J call TRBJ2-1, with D perhaps matching TRBD1 or TRBD2 (5 bases each). The CDR3 totals 13 residues. V was shortened by 4 bases and J by 6 bases, with 10 bases between the two germline ends. Germline V gene data show CDR1 as SGHTA and CDR2 as FQGTGA. The CDR3 reads CASSSGTTNEQFF. The CDR3, as DNA: TGTGCCAGCAGCTCCGGGACCACCAATGAGCAGTTCTTC. The full variable domain, in which reference TRBV7-3 and TRBJ2-1 provide the parts outside the CDR3, is GAGVSQTPSNKVTEKGKYVELRCDPISGHTALYWYRQSLGQGPEFLIYFQGTGAADDSGLPNDRFFAVRPEGSVSTLKIQRTERGDSAVYLCASSSGTTNEQFFGPGTRLTVL.

This clone has just a few counts. The rearrangement joins TRBV18 to TRBJ1-5, with TRBD1 matching 7 bases. J lost 6 bases, V lost 4 bases, and 12 bases had no gene match. The CDR3 contains 16 residues. The germline V gene encodes CDR1 KGHSH and CDR2 LQKENI. The CDR3 region has the DNA TGTGCCAGCTCACGAGCCGGGACAGAAGCAACTCAGCCCCAGCATTTT. Protein sequence: CASSRAGTEATQPQHF.